This T cell receptor (beta chain) is from a study of technical replicates of blood from several donors. The germline V gene has CDR1 MNHEY and CDR2 SVGAGI. The ends were cut back, 5 bases at V and 6 bases at J, with 16 bases in the middle. CDR3 length: 14 amino acids. Only in-frame clones appear in the TCRdb table, and some are missing; sequencing was by immunoSEQ multiplex PCR. The sample includes almost 70,000 clones, 91% seen only once; the top ten take about 4.9%. This rearrangement joins TRBV6-5 to TRBJ1-1; TRBD1 is a possible D gene (6 bases). Sequencing was carried out using PBMCs. This TCR was sampled from a human donor in good health. Some clones in this sample may be carry-over from other donors' samples. This CDR3 is CASSNRPGGAEAFF. The CDR3 DNA reads TGTGCCAGCAGTAATCGGCCGGGGGGCGCTGAAGCTTTCTTT.